These T cell receptor beta chains were read from a single sample in a study of shared clonotypes between healthy human individuals. The table came from immunoSEQ multiplex PCR; TCRdb's copy has only in-frame clones and leaves some out. The data show 450,000 to 700,000 clones, around 95% seen once. The specimen sequenced was naive CD8+ T cells sorted from blood. These TCRs come from a woman younger than 45 in good health. Each CDR3 is given with its conserved first and last residue. Fields, in order: V gene, J gene, clone size, CDR3 protein. Expanded clones get a size class; other rows say once, few or many, or leave the size out.

v_call: TRBV28
j_call: TRBJ1-3
clone_size: .
cdr3_aa: CASSLGGQYSGNTIYF

v_call: TRBV25-1
j_call: TRBJ1-5
clone_size: .
cdr3_aa: CASSAGNQPQHF

v_call: TRBV12-5
j_call: TRBJ1-2
clone_size: .
cdr3_aa: CASGPPLTGEDYGYTF

v_call: TRBV7-6
j_call: TRBJ2-1
clone_size: .
cdr3_aa: CASSPGGIYNEQFF

v_call: TRBV29-1
j_call: TRBJ1-1
clone_size: .
cdr3_aa: CSAEQGATPEAFF

v_call: TRBV7-9
j_call: TRBJ1-5
clone_size: .
cdr3_aa: CASSLGPDNQPQHF

v_call: TRBV9
j_call: TRBJ2-5
clone_size: .
cdr3_aa: CASSVEGTGGVEETQYF

v_call: TRBV5-4
j_call: TRBJ1-1
clone_size: few
cdr3_aa: CATRRGSEAFF

v_call: TRBV11-1
j_call: TRBJ2-5
clone_size: once
cdr3_aa: CASSSLNVDRGYQETQYF

v_call: TRBV11-3
j_call: TRBJ2-7
clone_size: .
cdr3_aa: CASSLVGGPGAHEQYF